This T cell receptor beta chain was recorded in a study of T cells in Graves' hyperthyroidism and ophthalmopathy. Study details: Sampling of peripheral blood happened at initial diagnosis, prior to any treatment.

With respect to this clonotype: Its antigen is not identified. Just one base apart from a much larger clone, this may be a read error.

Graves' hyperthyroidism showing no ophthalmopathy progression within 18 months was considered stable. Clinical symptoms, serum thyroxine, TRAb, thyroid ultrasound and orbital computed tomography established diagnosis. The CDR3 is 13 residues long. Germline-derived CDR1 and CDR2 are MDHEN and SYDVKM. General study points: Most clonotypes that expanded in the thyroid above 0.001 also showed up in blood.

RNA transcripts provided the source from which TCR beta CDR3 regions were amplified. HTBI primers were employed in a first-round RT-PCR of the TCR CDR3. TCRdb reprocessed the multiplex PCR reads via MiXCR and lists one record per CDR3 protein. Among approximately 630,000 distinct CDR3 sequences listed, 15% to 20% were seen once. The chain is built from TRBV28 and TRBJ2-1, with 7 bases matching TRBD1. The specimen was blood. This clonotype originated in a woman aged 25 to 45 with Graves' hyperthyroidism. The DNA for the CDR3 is TGTGCCACCCAGGACAGGAATTACAATGGGCAGTTCTTC. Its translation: CATQDRNYNGQFF.